Listed below are T cell receptor beta chains from one sample, sequenced in a study of cytomegalovirus exposure and HLA in healthy donors. Profiled with immunoSEQ multiplex PCR; TCRdb holds only in-frame clones, not every one. The sample lists 200,000 to 250,000 clones, about 81% occurring once. The sequenced sample consisted of PBMCs. These receptors all come from a middle-aged woman in good health and CMV-seronegative. Each CDR3 is given with its conserved first and last residue. D genes are given only for firm matches. Some rows have no size entry. The others give once, few or many, or a class for an expanded clone.

J: TRBJ2-7; V: TRBV6-5; size: .; D: .; CDR3: CASSSTGLPHEQYF; DNA: TGTGCCAGCAGCTCCACGGGACTCCCCCACGAGCAGTACTTC
J: TRBJ1-2; V: TRBV19; size: .; D: TRBD1; CDR3: CASSETKDRVYGYTF; DNA: TGTGCCAGTAGCGAGACAAAGGACAGGGTCTATGGCTACACCTTC
J: TRBJ2-7; V: TRBV6-1; size: .; D: TRBD2; CDR3: CASSAHSGAVYEQYF; DNA: TGTGCCAGCAGTGCGCATAGCGGGGCGGTCTACGAGCAGTACTTC
J: TRBJ1-4; V: TRBV5-5; size: .; D: .; CDR3: CASSLRGGWEAEKLFF; DNA: TGTGCCAGCAGCCTTAGGGGCGGGTGGGAGGCTGAAAAACTGTTTTTT
J: TRBJ2-1; V: TRBV19; size: .; D: .; CDR3: CASSTRPGGGKDEQFF; DNA: TGTGCCAGTAGTACCCGACCCGGGGGAGGCAAAGATGAGCAGTTCTTC
J: TRBJ1-5; V: TRBV10-2; size: .; D: TRBD1; CDR3: CASSEDRGQTNQPQHF; DNA: TGCGCCAGCAGTGAAGATAGGGGGCAGACAAATCAGCCCCAGCATTTT
J: TRBJ1-5; V: TRBV7-2; size: .; D: .; CDR3: CASSLVAGLNQPQHF; DNA: TGTGCCAGCAGCTTAGTGGCAGGACTCAATCAGCCCCAGCATTTT
J: TRBJ1-6; V: TRBV2; size: .; D: TRBD1; CDR3: CASRLAGTANSPLHF; DNA: TGTGCCAGCAGGCTCGCCGGGACAGCTAATTCACCCCTCCACTTT
J: TRBJ2-3; V: TRBV19; size: once; D: TRBD2; CDR3: CASRRTSGSTDTQYF; DNA: TGTGCCAGTAGACGGACTAGCGGGAGTACAGATACGCAGTATTTT
J: TRBJ1-3; V: TRBV2; size: once; D: .; CDR3: CASYLGVGGHTIYF; DNA: TGTGCCAGCTACCTGGGCGTGGGAGGACACACCATATATTTT
J: TRBJ2-2; V: TRBV11-3; size: .; D: .; CDR3: CASSPPGGGELFF; DNA: TGTGCCAGCAGTCCCCCAGGTGGCGGGGAGCTGTTTTTT
J: TRBJ1-2; V: TRBV7-2; size: once; D: TRBD1; CDR3: CASSLRGQQYLNYGYTF; DNA: TGTGCCAGCAGCTTAAGGGGACAGCAGTACCTTAACTATGGCTACACCTTC
J: TRBJ1-5; V: TRBV15; size: .; D: .; CDR3: CATSRDRRESYPQHF; DNA: TGTGCCACCAGCAGAGATCGCAGGGAATCGTACCCCCAGCATTTT
J: TRBJ2-5; V: TRBV28; size: .; D: .; CDR3: CASSLSGRHNF; DNA: TGTGCCAGCAGTTTATCAGGGCGCCATAACTTC
J: TRBJ2-3; V: TRBV18; size: .; D: TRBD2; CDR3: CASSSGLVDTQYF; DNA: TGTGCCAGCTCATCAGGACTAGTAGATACGCAGTATTTT
J: TRBJ1-2; V: TRBV5-1; size: .; D: .; CDR3: CASSLSGDTGLYGYTF; DNA: TGCGCCAGCAGCTTAAGTGGCGACACCGGACTCTATGGCTACACCTTC
J: TRBJ2-7; V: TRBV6-6; size: .; D: .; CDR3: CASSRRAGCYEQYF; DNA: TGTGCCAGCAGTCGCCGGGCAGGGTGCTACGAGCAGTACTTC
J: TRBJ1-1; V: TRBV27; size: .; D: .; CDR3: CASSLLLGPRLATEAFF; DNA: TGTGCCAGCAGTTTACTCCTGGGGCCCCGTTTGGCCACTGAAGCTTTCTTT
J: TRBJ2-2; V: TRBV18; size: .; D: .; CDR3: CASSPLSQFILGELFF; DNA: TGTGCCAGCTCACCATTGAGCCAATTCATCCTCGGGGAGCTGTTTTTT
J: TRBJ1-1; V: TRBV9; size: .; D: .; CDR3: CASSLTTDMNTEAFF; DNA: TGTGCCAGCAGCCTAACCACAGACATGAACACTGAAGCTTTCTTT
J: TRBJ1-2; V: TRBV6-1; size: .; D: .; CDR3: CASSQVPVGYTF; DNA: TGTGCCAGCAGTCAAGTCCCCGTAGGCTACACCTTC
J: TRBJ2-1; V: TRBV4-2; size: .; D: TRBD2; CDR3: CASSQDFAGVISNEQFF; DNA: TGTGCCAGCAGCCAAGATTTTGCGGGAGTTATTTCCAATGAGCAGTTCTTC
J: TRBJ2-3; V: TRBV19; size: .; D: .; CDR3: CASRGAVSDTQYF; DNA: TGTGCCAGCCGGGGGGCAGTATCAGATACGCAGTATTTT
J: TRBJ2-7; V: TRBV7-2; size: .; D: .; CDR3: CASSLHSYEQYF; DNA: TGTGCCAGCAGCTTACACTCCTACGAGCAGTACTTC
J: TRBJ1-1; V: TRBV9; size: .; D: .; CDR3: CASSPAWTEAFF; DNA: TGTGCCAGTTCCCCTGCGTGGACTGAAGCTTTCTTT
J: TRBJ2-1; V: TRBV15; size: once; D: TRBD1; CDR3: CATSRDRGLYNEQFF; DNA: TGTGCCACCAGCAGAGACAGGGGGCTCTACAATGAGCAGTTCTTC
J: TRBJ1-2; V: TRBV2; size: .; D: TRBD1; CDR3: CASIRDRDYGYTF; DNA: TGTGCCAGCATCCGAGACAGGGACTATGGCTACACCTTC
J: TRBJ2-1; V: TRBV27; size: .; D: TRBD1; CDR3: CASNWGTGSGDEQFF; DNA: TGTGCCAGCAACTGGGGGACAGGGTCTGGGGATGAGCAGTTCTTC
J: TRBJ2-1; V: TRBV27; size: .; D: TRBD2; CDR3: CASSTSGRAVGEQFF; DNA: TGTGCCAGCAGCACTAGCGGGAGGGCCGTTGGGGAGCAGTTCTTC
J: TRBJ1-1; V: TRBV19; size: .; D: .; CDR3: CASRSGGPTEAFF; DNA: TGTGCCAGCAGGTCGGGGGGACCTACTGAAGCTTTCTTT
J: TRBJ1-5; V: TRBV19; size: .; D: TRBD1; CDR3: CASGQGNQPQHF; DNA: TGTGCCAGTGGACAGGGGAATCAGCCCCAGCATTTT
J: TRBJ2-3; V: TRBV7-3; size: .; D: TRBD1; CDR3: CASSSQRTGTDTQYF; DNA: TGTGCCAGCAGCTCCCAGAGGACAGGGACAGATACGCAGTATTTT
J: TRBJ2-5; V: TRBV29-1; size: .; D: .; CDR3: CSVEDRVWETQYF; DNA: TGCAGCGTTGAAGACAGGGTATGGGAGACCCAGTACTTC
J: TRBJ2-3; V: TRBV9; size: .; D: TRBD2; CDR3: CASSVGLAGGTDTQYF; DNA: TGTGCCAGCAGCGTCGGACTAGCGGGAGGTACAGATACGCAGTATTTT
J: TRBJ2-3; V: TRBV19; size: .; D: TRBD1; CDR3: CASSPGQLISTDTQYF; DNA: TGTGCCAGTAGCCCGGGACAGCTGATTAGCACAGATACGCAGTATTTT
J: TRBJ2-3; V: TRBV5-4; size: .; D: TRBD2; CDR3: CASSLTSGRPDTQYF; DNA: TGTGCCAGCAGCTTGACTAGCGGGAGGCCAGATACGCAGTATTTT
J: TRBJ1-3; V: TRBV25-1; size: .; D: TRBD1; CDR3: CASTPTGGLSGNTIYF; DNA: TGTGCCAGCACCCCGACAGGGGGCCTCTCTGGAAACACCATATATTTT
J: TRBJ2-7; V: TRBV7-2; size: .; D: TRBD1; CDR3: CASSSKGTGGSYEQYF; DNA: TGTGCCAGCAGTTCTAAGGGGACAGGGGGATCCTACGAGCAGTACTTC
J: TRBJ2-1; V: TRBV13; size: .; D: TRBD1; CDR3: CASSHTGQLNEQFF; DNA: TGTGCCAGCAGCCACACGGGACAGCTTAATGAGCAGTTCTTC
J: TRBJ2-2; V: TRBV5-1; size: .; D: TRBD2; CDR3: CASSKGGLAGNTGELFF; DNA: TGCGCCAGCAGCAAGGGCGGACTAGCGGGGAACACCGGGGAGCTGTTTTTT